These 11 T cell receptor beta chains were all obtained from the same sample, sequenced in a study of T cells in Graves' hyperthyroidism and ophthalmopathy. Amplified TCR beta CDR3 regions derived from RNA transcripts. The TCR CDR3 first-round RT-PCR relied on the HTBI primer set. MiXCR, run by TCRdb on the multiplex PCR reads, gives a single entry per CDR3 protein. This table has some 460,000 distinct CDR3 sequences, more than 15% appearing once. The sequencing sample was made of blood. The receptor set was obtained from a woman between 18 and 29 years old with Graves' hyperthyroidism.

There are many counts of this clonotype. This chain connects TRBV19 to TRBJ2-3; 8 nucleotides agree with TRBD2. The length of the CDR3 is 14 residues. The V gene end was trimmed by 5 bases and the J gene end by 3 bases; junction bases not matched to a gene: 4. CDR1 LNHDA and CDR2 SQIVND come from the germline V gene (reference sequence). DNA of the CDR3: TGTGCCAGTAGTCCCTTAGCGGGAACAGATACGCAGTATTTT. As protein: CASSPLAGTDTQYF.

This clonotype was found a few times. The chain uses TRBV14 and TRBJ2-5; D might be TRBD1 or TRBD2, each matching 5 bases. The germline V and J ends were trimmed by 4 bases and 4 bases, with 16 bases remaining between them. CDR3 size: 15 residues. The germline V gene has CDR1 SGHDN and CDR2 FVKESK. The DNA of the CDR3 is TGTGCCAGCAGCCTATTCCGGGAAGGGGCAGAGACCCAGTACTTC. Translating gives CASSLFREGAETQYF.

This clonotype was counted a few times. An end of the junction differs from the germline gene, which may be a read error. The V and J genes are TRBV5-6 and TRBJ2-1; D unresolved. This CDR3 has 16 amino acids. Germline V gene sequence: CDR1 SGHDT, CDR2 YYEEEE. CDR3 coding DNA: TGTGTCAGCAGCCGAGATAGCATATTGACCTACAATGAGCAGTTCTTC. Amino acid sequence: CVSSRDSILTYNEQFF.

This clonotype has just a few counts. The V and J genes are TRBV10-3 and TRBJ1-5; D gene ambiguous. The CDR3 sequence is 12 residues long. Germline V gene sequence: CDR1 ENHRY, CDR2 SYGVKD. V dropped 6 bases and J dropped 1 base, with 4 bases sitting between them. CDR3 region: CAIRDSNQPQHF. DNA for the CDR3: TGTGCCATCAGGGACAGCAATCAGCCCCAGCATTTT.

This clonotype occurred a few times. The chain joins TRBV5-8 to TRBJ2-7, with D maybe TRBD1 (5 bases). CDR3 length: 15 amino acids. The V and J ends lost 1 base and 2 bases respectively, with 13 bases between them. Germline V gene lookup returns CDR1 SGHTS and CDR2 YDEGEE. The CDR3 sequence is CASSLRQLLTYEQYF. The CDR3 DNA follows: TGTGCCAGCAGCTTGAGACAGCTCCTAACCTACGAGCAGTACTTC.

CDR3 region: CASSLGISGRALHTQYF. For the CDR3, the DNA is TGTGCCAGCAGCTTGGGAATTAGCGGGAGGGCCCTCCATACGCAGTATTTT. The chain links TRBV5-6 to TRBJ2-3, with TRBD2 identical over 11 bases. CDR1 is SGHDT, CDR2 YYEEEE, per germline. The CDR3 consists of 17 residues. J was trimmed by 7 bases and V by 0 bases; bases with no gene match: 10.

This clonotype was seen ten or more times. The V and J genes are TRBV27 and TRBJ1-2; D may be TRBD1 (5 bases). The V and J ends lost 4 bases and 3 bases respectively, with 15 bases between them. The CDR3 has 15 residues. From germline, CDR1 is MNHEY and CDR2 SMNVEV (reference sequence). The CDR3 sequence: CASSSTWGGDYGYTF. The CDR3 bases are TGTGCCAGCAGTTCCACGTGGGGGGGGGACTATGGCTACACCTTC.

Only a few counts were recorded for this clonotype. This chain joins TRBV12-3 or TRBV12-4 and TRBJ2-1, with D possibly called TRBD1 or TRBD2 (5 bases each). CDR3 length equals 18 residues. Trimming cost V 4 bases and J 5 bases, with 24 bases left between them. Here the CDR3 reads CASSYLSPGPRPNNEQFF. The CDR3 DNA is TGTGCCAGCAGTTACCTTTCGCCGGGACCTCGGCCAAACAATGAGCAGTTCTTC.

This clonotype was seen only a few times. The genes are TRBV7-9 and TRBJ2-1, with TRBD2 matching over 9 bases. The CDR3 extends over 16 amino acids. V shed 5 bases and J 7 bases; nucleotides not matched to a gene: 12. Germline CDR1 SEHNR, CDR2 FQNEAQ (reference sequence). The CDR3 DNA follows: TGTGCCAGCAGCCCACGCGAGCGGGGGGAAAGTAATGAGCAGTTCTTC. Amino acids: CASSPRERGESNEQFF. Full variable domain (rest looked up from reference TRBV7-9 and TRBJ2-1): DTGVSQNPRHKITKRGQNVTFRCDPISEHNRLYWYRQTLGQGPEFLTYFQNEAQLEKSRLLSDRFSAERPKGSFSTLEIQRTEQGDSAMYLCASSPRERGESNEQFFGPGTRLTVL.

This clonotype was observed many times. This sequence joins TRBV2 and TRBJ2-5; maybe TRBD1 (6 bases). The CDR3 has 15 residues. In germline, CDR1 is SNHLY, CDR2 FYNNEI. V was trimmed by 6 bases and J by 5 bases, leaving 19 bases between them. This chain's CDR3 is CASSQGHSAQETQYF. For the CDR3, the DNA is TGTGCCAGCAGCCAGGGACACTCGGCTCAGGAGACCCAGTACTTC.

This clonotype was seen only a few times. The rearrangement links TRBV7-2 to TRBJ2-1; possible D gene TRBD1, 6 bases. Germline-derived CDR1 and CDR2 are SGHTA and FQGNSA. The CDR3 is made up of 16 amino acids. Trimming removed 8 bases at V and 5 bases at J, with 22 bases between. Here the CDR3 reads CASRRPGHLGDNEQFF. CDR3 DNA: TGTGCCAGCCGACGGCCGGGACATCTTGGGGACAATGAGCAGTTCTTC.